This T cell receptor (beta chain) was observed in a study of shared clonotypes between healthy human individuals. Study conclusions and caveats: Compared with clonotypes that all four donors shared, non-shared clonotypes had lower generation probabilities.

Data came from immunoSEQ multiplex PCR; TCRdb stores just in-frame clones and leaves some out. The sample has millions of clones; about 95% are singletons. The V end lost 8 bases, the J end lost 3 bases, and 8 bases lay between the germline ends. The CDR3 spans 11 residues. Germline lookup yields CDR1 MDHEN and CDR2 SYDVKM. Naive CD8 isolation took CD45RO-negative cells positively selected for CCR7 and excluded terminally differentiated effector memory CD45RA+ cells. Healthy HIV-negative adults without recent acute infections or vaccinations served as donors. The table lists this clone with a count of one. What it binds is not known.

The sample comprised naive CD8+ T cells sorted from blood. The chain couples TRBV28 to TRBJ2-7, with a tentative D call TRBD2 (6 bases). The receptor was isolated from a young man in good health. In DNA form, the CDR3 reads TGTGCCAGCGGGGACTTCTACGAGCAGTACTTC. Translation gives CASGDFYEQYF.